The present entry profiles one T cell receptor beta chain with its context. One junction end does not reproduce the germline sequence, and a read error may be involved. This sample is drawn from a study of CD8+CD57+ T cells in acquired aplastic anemia. Turning to the study itself: Sequencing produced an average of about 9.8 million reads per healthy donor for CD4+ cells.

Profiling of TCR beta VDJ combinations and CDR3 sequences used genomic DNA as template. Using its own MiXCR run on the reads, TCRdb lists one record per CDR3 protein. Counted here are 400,000 to 500,000 distinct CDR3 sequences, under 80% occurring once; the ten biggest clones make up under 4.5%. The CDR3 consists of 16 residues. Germline V gene lookup returns CDR1 SGHKS and CDR2 YYEKEE (reference sequence). The TCR was taken from a human donor in good health, serving as a control. The sequencing input was sorted CD4+, CD8+, or CD8+CD57+ T cells (not recorded which) from PBMCs. The V and J genes are TRBV5-5 and TRBJ2-3, with TRBD2 as a possible D gene (5 bases). CDR3 sequence (DNA): TGTGCCAGCACCCCATTTGGTTGGAGGCACACAGATACGCGGTATTTT. It translates to CASTPFGWRHTDTRYF.